Listed here are 6 T cell receptor beta chains from one sample, sequenced in a study of beta chain features in type 1 diabetes (dated by TCRdb to 2017 to 2018). Findings and caveats that apply to the study as a whole: Type 1 diabetes patients showed a moderate but significant shortening of TCRB CDR3 length in all four CD4+ subsets.

No antigen is known for these receptors. The library was generated by the immunoSEQ multiplex PCR assay. The entire isolated RNA was reverse transcribed using the High Capacity cDNA Reverse Transcription Kit, and thus expressed TCRB transcripts were sequenced. Sourced from immuneACCESS, this table was stored by TCRdb with only in-frame sequences that have V and J called. A share of the clones is absent; for the studies checked, an unresolved V gene accounts for under half, and the remainder has no known explanation. The sample table shows about 660,000 clones, and over 11% are seen once. The ten largest make up nearly 0.04% of the sample. Sequenced material: naive CD4+ T cells from blood. The sample's cell subset or site label, decoded: true naive CD4+ T cells. The origin of the receptors is a young man with type 1 diabetes.

This clone was detected only a few times. This chain connects TRBV5-1 to TRBJ2-6; no firm D call. This CDR3 has 14 amino acids. Germline CDR1 SGHRS, CDR2 YFSETQ. Trimming stripped 4 bases from V and 0 bases from J, with 5 bases between. For the CDR3, the DNA is TGCGCCAGCAGCGGGATCTCTGGGGCCAACGTCCTGACTTTC. Protein product: CASSGISGANVLTF.

This rearrangement joins TRBV5-1 to TRBJ2-5; TRBD2 is a possible D gene (5 bases). This CDR3 comprises 15 residues. Germline assignment: CDR1 SGHRS and CDR2 YFSETQ. Trimming left V 4 bases short and J 5 bases short, with 18 bases between. The CDR3 here is CASSPSSTSWETQYF. CDR3 bases: TGCGCCAGCAGCCCGTCGAGCACTAGTTGGGAGACCCAGTACTTC.

This chain connects TRBV4-2 to TRBJ1-1; D is unresolved. With 0 bases removed from V and 0 bases from J, the gap between germline ends came to 8 bases. The CDR3 covers 15 residues. CDR1 is LGHNA and CDR2 is YNFKEQ in the germline V gene. CDR3 loop: CASSQDLFMNTEAFF. Here the CDR3 DNA reads TGTGCCAGCAGCCAAGATCTGTTCATGAACACTGAAGCTTTCTTT.

This clone was seen once. The chain recombines TRBV9 with TRBJ2-2; unclear D gene. CDR1 and CDR2 from the germline V gene are SGDLS and YYNGEE. The CDR3 is 14 residues long. With 2 bases removed from V and 4 bases from J, the gap between germline ends came to 9 bases. The CDR3 DNA reads as TGTGCCAGCAGCGTGATCGGTATCACCGGGGAGCTGTTTTTT. It is translated as CASSVIGITGELFF.

This clone was seen a few times. This sequence joins TRBV18 and TRBJ2-1; D may be TRBD2 (6 bases). The V gene lost 3 bases and the J gene lost 5 bases, with 8 bases spanning the gap. This CDR3 is built from 13 residues. Per the germline V gene, CDR1 is KGHSH and CDR2 is LQKENI. The CDR3 reads CASSPRGNNEQFF. The CDR3 nucleotides are TGTGCCAGCTCACCGCGGGGAAACAATGAGCAGTTCTTC. Full variable domain (outside the CDR3, taken from reference TRBV18 and TRBJ2-1): NAGVMQNPRHLVRRRGQEARLRCSPMKGHSHVYWYRQLPEEGLKFMVYLQKENIIDESGMPKERFSAEFPKEGPSILRIQQVVRGDSAAYFCASSPRGNNEQFFGPGTRLTVL.

This clone was observed a handful of times. In the same sample, other DNA sequences code for this CDR3. The V and J genes are TRBV5-1 and TRBJ2-7; 8 bases match TRBD1. Germline V CDR1 and CDR2: SGHRS, YFSETQ. V gave up 4 bases and J gave up 4 bases; unmatched junction bases: 4. CDR3 length: 13 amino acids. The CDR3 loop is CASSTGQGYEQYF. Here the CDR3 DNA reads TGCGCCAGCAGCACTGGACAGGGATACGAGCAGTACTTC. The full variable domain, completed using reference TRBV5-1 and TRBJ2-7, is KAGVTQTPRYLIKTRGQQVTLSCSPISGHRSVSWYQQTPGQGLQFLFEYFSETQRNKGNFPGRFSGRQFSNSRSEMNVSTLELGDSALYLCASSTGQGYEQYFGPGTRLTVT.